This is a list of T cell receptor beta chains from one sample in a study of monozygotic twins with inflammatory bowel disease. TCRdb reprocessed the 5' RACE reads, with one entry per CDR3 protein and no DNA. Across 420,000 or so distinct CDR3 sequences, the top ten clones capture 2% to 3% of the sample. Sample: blood. All receptors come from a human donor with ulcerative colitis or Crohn's disease, or a healthy co-twin of an affected twin (not recorded which). Each CDR3 is given with its conserved first and last residue. Each record gives: J gene, V gene, CDR3 protein.

TRBJ2-1 TRBV11-2 CASSLYPTSGLPGEQFF
TRBJ1-5 TRBV4-1 CASSQEGQNSNQPQHF
TRBJ2-2 TRBV27 CASRLGAGTGELFF
TRBJ2-7 TRBV4-3 CASSQDLGQGYEQYF
TRBJ1-5 TRBV19 CASSIVGQGPNQPQHF
TRBJ1-1 TRBV10-3 CARFLVLGQGASAFF
TRBJ2-1 TRBV3-1 CASSQETRQGLAGGNEQFF
TRBJ1-1 TRBV20-1 CSARDRSGAGTEAFF
TRBJ2-1 TRBV4-3 CASSFLRAVPRGRSNEQFF
TRBJ2-5 TRBV4-1 CASSQGRAQYF
TRBJ2-3 TRBV5-1 CASSLARLAVSDTQYF
TRBJ2-1 TRBV10-3 CATIGGGRSSYNEQFF
TRBJ1-1 TRBV4-3 CASSQDRENTEAFF
TRBJ1-5 TRBV7-2 CASSSSRDQPQHF
TRBJ1-2 TRBV7-6 CASSDRDRGAYGYTF
TRBJ1-1 TRBV5-4 CASSLAGTVNTEAFF
TRBJ1-6 TRBV20-1 CSAGQGWEPGNSPLHF
TRBJ2-5 TRBV7-2 CASSLVKWGAETQYF
TRBJ1-5 TRBV5-4 CASSLYGGNQPQHF
TRBJ1-2 TRBV5-1 CASSLMDRGNYGYTF